The 30 T cell receptor beta chains listed next were all sequenced from one sample in a study of CD8 T cells in ankylosing spondylitis. TCRdb reprocessed the 5' RACE reads via MiXCR and lists one record per CDR3 protein. This table has over 450,000 distinct CDR3 sequences, approximately 12% appearing once. Antigen specificity for these receptors is unknown. General observations from the study: One TCR beta motif, made up of about 8 highly homologous variants, appeared characteristic of ankylosing spondylitis blood.

The sample was blood, either unsorted or a sorted T cell fraction (not recorded which). The source is a male donor with ankylosing spondylitis.

This clonotype was seen at least ten times. V and J are TRBV24-1 and TRBJ2-3, with no clear D. The ends were cut back, 5 bases at V and 0 bases at J, with 11 bases in the middle. Germline CDR1 is KGHDR and CDR2 is SFDVKD. The CDR3 contains 15 residues. CDR3 DNA: TGTGCCACCAGTGGTACACGAATTAGCACAGATACGCAGTATTTT. Translation: CATSGTRISTDTQYF.

In its sample, this clonotype was seen a few times. The rearrangement uses TRBV24-1 and TRBJ2-2; D might be TRBD2 (5 bases). V dropped 8 bases and J dropped 6 bases, with 12 bases sitting between them. The CDR3 has 13 residues. The germline V gene has CDR1 KGHDR and CDR2 SFDVKD. The CDR3 nucleotides are TGTGCCACCAAGGACTTGGCCGCCGGGGAGCTGTTTTTT. It yields the protein CATKDLAAGELFF.

With regard to this clonotype: The junction does not match germline at one end; this may be a read error. J is TRBJ1-2 and V is TRBV20-1; D not certain. The CDR3 contains 14 residues. Germline V gene sequence: CDR1 DFQATT, CDR2 SNEGSKA (reference sequence). The CDR3, as DNA: TGCAGTTCTAGAGATGGTGCTGGTTGGTCTGGCTACACCTTC. It is translated as CSSRDGAGWSGYTF.

This clonotype showed up just a few times. The J gene is TRBJ2-1, the V gene TRBV5-4; D remains unclear. V lost 1 base to trimming and J lost 8 bases, with 4 bases between them. This CDR3 spans 11 amino acids. CDR1 SGHNT and CDR2 YYREEE come from the germline V gene (reference sequence). CDR3 coding DNA: TGTGCCAGCAGCTTGCTCTATGAGCAGTTCTTC. It codes for CASSLLYEQFF.

This clonotype was detected many times. The chain is built from TRBV11-2 and TRBJ2-6, with 7 bases identical to TRBD2. J lost 0 bases, V lost 1 base, and 6 bases had no gene match. The V gene's germline CDR1 is SGHAT and CDR2 FQNNGV. There are 18 residues in the CDR3. In DNA form, the CDR3 reads TGTGCCAGCAGCTTAGGTCTAGCGGCTAGCTCTGGGGCCAACGTCCTGACTTTC. Translation gives CASSLGLAASSGANVLTF.

The rearrangement uses TRBV11-1 and TRBJ1-1; a possible D gene is TRBD1 (6 bases). The CDR3 loop spans 20 amino acids. V was clipped by 5 bases and J by 0 bases, with 28 bases between them. The V gene's germline CDR1 is SGHAT and CDR2 FQDESV (reference sequence). CDR3 DNA: TGTGCCAGCAGCCCAGTACGGGGACGTCAGGGGACCCCTATGAACACTGAAGCTTTCTTT. Protein: CASSPVRGRQGTPMNTEAFF.

This clonotype has only a few counts. The genes are TRBV6-1 and TRBJ1-4; D not certain. Germline V lookup: CDR1 MNHNS, CDR2 SASEGT. CDR3 length: 14 residues. Trimming left V 2 bases short and J 6 bases short, with 10 bases between. This chain's CDR3 is CASSERGLDEKLFF. The CDR3 DNA reads TGTGCCAGCAGTGAACGCGGGCTTGATGAAAAACTGTTTTTT.

This clonotype was counted ten times or more. V usage is TRBV18 and J usage is TRBJ1-6; TRBD1 matches 8 bases. With 3 bases clipped from V and 9 bases from J, the junction kept 4 bases outside the gene matches. Germline CDR1 is KGHSH and CDR2 is LQKENI. This CDR3 has 14 amino acids. The CDR3 region has the DNA TGTGCCAGCTCACCGGAAGGACAGGGTTCACCCCTCCACTTT. Translating it yields CASSPEGQGSPLHF. The full variable domain, in which reference TRBV18 and TRBJ1-6 provide the parts outside the CDR3, is NAGVMQNPRHLVRRRGQEARLRCSPMKGHSHVYWYRQLPEEGLKFMVYLQKENIIDESGMPKERFSAEFPKEGPSILRIQQVVRGDSAAYFCASSPEGQGSPLHFGNGTRLTVT.

Many counts were recorded for this clonotype. The chain joins TRBV5-1 to TRBJ1-5; D gene unclear. V dropped 1 base and J dropped 0 bases, with 8 bases sitting between them. Germline lookup yields CDR1 SGHRS and CDR2 YFSETQ. This CDR3 is 15 amino acids long. CDR3: CASSLNSNSNQPQHF. In DNA form, the CDR3 reads TGCGCCAGCAGCTTGAACAGTAATAGCAATCAGCCCCAGCATTTT. Complete variable domain (other parts from reference TRBV5-1 and TRBJ1-5): KAGVTQTPRYLIKTRGQQVTLSCSPISGHRSVSWYQQTPGQGLQFLFEYFSETQRNKGNFPGRFSGRQFSNSRSEMNVSTLELGDSALYLCASSLNSNSNQPQHFGDGTRLSIL.

V gene TRBV4-2 combines with J gene TRBJ2-1; D might be TRBD1 (6 bases). Germline values: CDR1 LGHNA, CDR2 YNFKEQ. Trimming removed 2 bases from V and 9 bases from J, with 14 bases in between. This CDR3 is built from 14 residues. The CDR3 here is CASSQIPTGSEQFF. As DNA, the CDR3 is TGTGCCAGCAGCCAAATCCCTACAGGGTCTGAGCAGTTCTTC.

This rearrangement joins TRBV6-6 to TRBJ1-1; D unclear. The CDR3 is made up of 12 amino acids. Germline lookup yields CDR1 MNHNY and CDR2 SVGAGI (reference sequence). The V end was cut by 7 bases, the J end by 4 bases, with 10 bases between. CDR3 sequence (DNA): TGTGCCAGCAACGTAAAGGGCACTGAAGCTTTCTTT. Translation gives CASNVKGTEAFF.

V usage is TRBV12-3 or TRBV12-4 and J usage is TRBJ2-3; unclear D gene. The CDR3 has 15 residues. The germline V and J ends were trimmed by 4 bases and 7 bases, with 18 bases remaining between them. The CDR3 nucleotides are TGTGCCAGCAGTTCCACCACTACGAGTAGGAATACGCAGTATTTT. Translated: CASSSTTTSRNTQYF.

This clonotype was detected a few times. The V gene is TRBV4-1, the J gene TRBJ1-2, with D unresolved. V was pared by 0 bases and J by 3 bases, with 8 bases between. Germline CDR1 reads MGHRA; CDR2 reads YSYEKL. The CDR3 extends over 14 amino acids. CDR3 bases: TGCGCCAGCAGCCAAGATCCGTGGGACTATGGCTACACCTTC. Its translation is CASSQDPWDYGYTF.

This clonotype came up a few times. V gene TRBV4-2 combines with J gene TRBJ2-1; 8 nucleotides line up with TRBD2. Germline CDR1 reads LGHNA; CDR2 reads YNFKEQ. This CDR3 contains 18 residues. V shed 4 bases, J shed 0 bases, and the junction held 11 bases outside the gene matches. The CDR3, as DNA: TGTGCCAGCAGCCCGGGGGGGAGCGCAAGATACTCCTACAATGAGCAGTTCTTC. It translates to CASSPGGSARYSYNEQFF.

The genes are TRBV7-9 and TRBJ1-1; TRBD1 agrees at 8 bases. Germline CDR1 SEHNR, CDR2 FQNEAQ (reference sequence). The CDR3 has 15 amino acids. The trim removed 4 bases at V and 2 bases at J, leaving 6 bases unmatched. CDR3 region: CASSSGTGLNTEAFF. Written as DNA, the CDR3 is TGTGCCAGCAGCTCCGGGACAGGCCTAAACACTGAAGCTTTCTTT.

The V call is TRBV2, the J call TRBJ2-3, with no clear D. V dropped 8 bases and J dropped 0 bases, with 12 bases sitting between them. This CDR3 comprises 14 residues. In germline, CDR1 is SNHLY, CDR2 FYNNEI. The CDR3 loop reads CASSPEWSTDTQYF. In DNA form, the CDR3 reads TGTGCCAGCTCTCCGGAGTGGAGCACAGATACGCAGTATTTT. Complete variable domain (other parts from reference TRBV2 and TRBJ2-3): EPEVTQTPSHQVTQMGQEVILRCVPISNHLYFYWYRQILGQKVEFLVSFYNNEISEKSEIFDDQFSVERPDGSNFTLKIRSTKLEDSAMYFCASSPEWSTDTQYFGPGTRLTVL.

This sequence joins TRBV29-1 and TRBJ1-1, with D possibly TRBD1 on 6 matching bases. Germline V CDR1 and CDR2: SQVTM, ANQGSEA. V was trimmed by 5 bases and J by 4 bases, leaving 14 bases between them. The CDR3 loop spans 13 amino acids. CDR3 nucleotides: TGCAGCGTTTTAAACAGGGTAGGCACTGAAGCTTTCTTT. It specifies CSVLNRVGTEAFF.

This clonotype was recorded at least ten times. The chain recombines TRBV27 with TRBJ1-6; D unresolved. V shed 3 bases and J shed 7 bases, with 13 bases lying between them. Germline assignment: CDR1 MNHEY and CDR2 SMNVEV (reference sequence). CDR3 size: 15 residues. The CDR3 DNA reads as TGTGCCAGCAGTTTCTCGACAAACGCCAATTCACCCCTCCACTTT. This codes for CASSFSTNANSPLHF.

V gene TRBV18 combines with J gene TRBJ2-7, with 7 bases that match TRBD2. CDR3 size: 15 residues. The junction had 12 bases not matched to a gene; V was cut back by 6 bases and J by 4 bases. Germline V gene sequence: CDR1 KGHSH, CDR2 LQKENI. The CDR3 loop is CASSGGAGSSYEQYV. CDR3 bases: TGTGCCAGCTCGGGAGGGGCGGGATCCTCGTACGAGCAGTACGTC.

The V gene is TRBV11-2, the J gene TRBJ2-1; the D gene is possibly TRBD2 (7 bases). The CDR3 has 19 residues. CDR1 SGHAT and CDR2 FQNNGV come from the germline V gene. The V and J ends lost 4 bases and 2 bases respectively, with 24 bases between them. CDR3 loop: CASSSRGGALTTTYNEQFF. The CDR3 DNA is TGTGCCAGCAGCTCCCGAGGGGGGGCGCTTACGACCACCTACAATGAGCAGTTCTTC.

V gene TRBV12-3 or TRBV12-4 combines with J gene TRBJ1-4; tentative D call: TRBD1 (6 bases). Trimming removed 7 bases from V and 8 bases from J, with 17 bases in between. The CDR3 covers 14 residues. Here the CDR3 DNA reads TGTGCCAGCATGGCGGGCAGGGGTTGGGAAAAACTGTTTTTT. This sequence encodes CASMAGRGWEKLFF.

The gene calls are TRBV20-1 and TRBJ2-7; D ambiguous. Germline CDR1 is DFQATT and CDR2 is SNEGSKA (reference sequence). Trimming pared 3 bases from V and 5 bases from J, leaving 11 bases between. CDR3 length: 12 residues. CDR3 in DNA: TGCAGTGCTAGGTCCCCAGCCCACGAGCAGTACGTC. Amino acid sequence: CSARSPAHEQYV.

This clonotype was seen only a few times. The chain links TRBV15 to TRBJ1-1; 7 bases line up with TRBD1. The CDR3 covers 15 residues. V was clipped by 5 bases and J by 3 bases; unmatched bases: 9. Germline V CDR1 and CDR2: LNHNV, YYDKDF (reference sequence). The CDR3 region has the DNA TGTGCCACCAGCCCTCGGGCAGGGGGGGACACTGAAGCTTTCTTT. Encoded protein: CATSPRAGGDTEAFF.

This rearrangement joins TRBV15 to TRBJ2-7; D gene uncertain. Trimming removed 5 bases from V and 5 bases from J, with 13 bases in between. Germline values: CDR1 LNHNV, CDR2 YYDKDF (reference sequence). CDR3 length: 13 amino acids. The CDR3 region has the DNA TGTGCCACCAGCCCTGGACGGGTCCACGAGCAGTACTTC. Its protein product is CATSPGRVHEQYF.

The rearrangement uses TRBV7-2 and TRBJ2-7, with 12 bases matching TRBD2. Germline assignment: CDR1 SGHTA and CDR2 FQGNSA. V was clipped by 4 bases and J by 7 bases; unmatched bases: 8. The length of the CDR3 is 15 residues. The CDR3: CASSSGLAGPEEQYV. In DNA, the CDR3 is TGTGCCAGCAGCTCCGGACTAGCGGGGCCGGAGGAGCAGTACGTC.

V is TRBV30 and J is TRBJ1-1, with D unclear. The CDR3 length is 15 residues. Germline lookup yields CDR1 GTSNPN and CDR2 SVGIG (reference sequence). V dropped 0 bases and J dropped 1 base, with 12 bases sitting between them. The CDR3 sequence: CAWSVRRTGNTEAFF. CDR3 sequence (DNA): TGTGCCTGGAGTGTAAGGAGGACTGGGAACACTGAAGCTTTCTTT. The full variable domain, with the rest looked up from reference TRBV30 and TRBJ1-1, is SQTIHQWPATLVQPVGSPLSLECTVEGTSNPNLYWYRQAAGRGLQLLFYSVGIGQISSEVPQNLSASRPQDRQFILSSKKLLLSDSGFYLCAWSVRRTGNTEAFFGQGTRLTVV.

This clonotype was observed a handful of times. The J gene is TRBJ2-1, the V gene TRBV20-1; maybe TRBD2 (5 bases). The germline CDR1 and CDR2 sequences are DFQATT and SNEGSKA (reference sequence). Between the trimmed V and J ends, which lost 0 bases and 7 bases, there was a span of 16 bases. The CDR3 is 15 residues long. CDR3: CSARDPREFFNEQFF. CDR3 bases: TGCAGTGCTAGAGACCCGAGGGAGTTCTTTAATGAGCAGTTCTTC.

This clonotype was seen a few times. This chain joins TRBV6-5 and TRBJ2-7, with D perhaps matching TRBD2 (6 bases). The germline CDR1 and CDR2 sequences are MNHEY and SVGAGI. Trimming cost V 0 bases and J 3 bases, with 15 bases left between them. The CDR3 is 16 residues long. The CDR3 region has the DNA TGTGCCAGCAGTTACTCGGAGGCGGGATCCCACTACGAGCAGTACGTC. The encoded protein is CASSYSEAGSHYEQYV.

CDR3: CASSSWGDTTYEQYF. As DNA, the CDR3 is TGCGCCAGCAGCTCGTGGGGAGATACAACCTACGAGCAGTACTTC. V and J are TRBV5-1 and TRBJ2-7; D is possibly TRBD2 (5 bases). The V gene's germline CDR1 is SGHRS and CDR2 YFSETQ. Deletions cut 3 bases from V and 2 bases from J, with 15 bases between. The CDR3 covers 15 residues. The whole variable domain, filled in from reference TRBV5-1 and TRBJ2-7, reads KAGVTQTPRYLIKTRGQQVTLSCSPISGHRSVSWYQQTPGQGLQFLFEYFSETQRNKGNFPGRFSGRQFSNSRSEMNVSTLELGDSALYLCASSSWGDTTYEQYFGPGTRLTVT.

This clonotype has at least ten counts. The chain links TRBV10-1 to TRBJ2-2; 8 nucleotides line up with TRBD1. The CDR3 runs to 14 residues. The trim removed 4 bases at V and 4 bases at J, leaving 2 bases unmatched. Germline-derived CDR1 and CDR2 are WNHNN and SYGVQD (reference sequence). DNA for the CDR3: TGCGCCAGCAGTGGGACAGGGTTCACCGGGGAGCTGTTTTTT. Encoded protein: CASSGTGFTGELFF.